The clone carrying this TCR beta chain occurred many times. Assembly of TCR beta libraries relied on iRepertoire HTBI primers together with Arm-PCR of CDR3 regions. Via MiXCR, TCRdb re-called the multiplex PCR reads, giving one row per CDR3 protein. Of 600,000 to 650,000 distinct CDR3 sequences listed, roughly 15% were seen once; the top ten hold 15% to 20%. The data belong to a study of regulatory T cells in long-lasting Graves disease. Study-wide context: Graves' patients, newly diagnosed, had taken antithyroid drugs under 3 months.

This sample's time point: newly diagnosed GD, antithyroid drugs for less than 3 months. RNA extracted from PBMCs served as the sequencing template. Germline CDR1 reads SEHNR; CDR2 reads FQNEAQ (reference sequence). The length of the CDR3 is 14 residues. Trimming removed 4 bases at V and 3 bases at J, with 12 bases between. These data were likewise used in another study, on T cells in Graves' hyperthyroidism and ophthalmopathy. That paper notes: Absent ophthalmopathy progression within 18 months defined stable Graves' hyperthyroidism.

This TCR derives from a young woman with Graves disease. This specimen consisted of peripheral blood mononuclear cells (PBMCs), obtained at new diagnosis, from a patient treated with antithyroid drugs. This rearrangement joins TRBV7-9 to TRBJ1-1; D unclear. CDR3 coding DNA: TGTGCCAGCAGCTCCGGGGTCGGTTACACTGAAGCTTTCTTT. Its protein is CASSSGVGYTEAFF.